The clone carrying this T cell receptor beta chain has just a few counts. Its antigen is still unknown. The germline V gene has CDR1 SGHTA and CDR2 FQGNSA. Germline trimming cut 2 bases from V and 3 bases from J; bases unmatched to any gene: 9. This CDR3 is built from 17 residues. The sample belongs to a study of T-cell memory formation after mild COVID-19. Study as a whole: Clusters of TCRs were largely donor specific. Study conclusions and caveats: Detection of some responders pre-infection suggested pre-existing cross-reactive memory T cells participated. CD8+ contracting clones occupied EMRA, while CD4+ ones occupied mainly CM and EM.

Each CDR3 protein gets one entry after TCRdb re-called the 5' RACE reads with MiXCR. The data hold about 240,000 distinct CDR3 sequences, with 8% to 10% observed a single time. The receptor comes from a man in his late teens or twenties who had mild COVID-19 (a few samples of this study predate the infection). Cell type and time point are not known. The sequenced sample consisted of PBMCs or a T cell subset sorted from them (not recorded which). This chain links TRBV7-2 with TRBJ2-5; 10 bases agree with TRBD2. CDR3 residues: CASSLRRTSGSEETQYF. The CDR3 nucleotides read TGTGCCAGCAGCTTAAGGAGGACTAGCGGAAGTGAAGAGACCCAGTACTTC.